Listed below are T cell receptor beta chains from one sample, sequenced in a study of blood T cell repertoires in COVID-19. TCRdb's copy holds only in-frame clones and misses some; the assay was immunoSEQ multiplex PCR. Here the sample spans 200,000 or so clones, approximately 84% being singletons. Material: peripheral blood. The receptor source for this set is a woman in her seventies with active or convalescent COVID-19. The conserved cysteine and the conserved F or W are not part of the CDR3 here. Each record gives: V gene, CDR3 length, J gene, CDR3 protein.

TRBV30	14	TRBJ1-1	AWSVRQGSRWTEAF
TRBV5-1	11	TRBJ2-7	ASSLAGTGEQY
TRBV3-1/TRBV3-2	11	TRBJ1-1	ASSHWTGVKAF
TRBV19	11	TRBJ1-5	ASKDRGNQPQH
TRBV2	12	TRBJ2-2	ASSAVRNTGELF
TRBV5-1	13	TRBJ1-1	ASSLSGTGGTEAF
TRBV6-1	12	TRBJ1-4	ASSGQGLWEKLF
TRBV27	12	TRBJ2-1	ASSLIGKYNEQF
TRBV5-1	12	TRBJ2-7	ASSSRTGVDEQY
TRBV3-1/TRBV3-2	16	TRBJ2-7	ASSQDVGTGTIPYEQY
TRBV12-3/TRBV12-4	9	TRBJ2-2	ASRGRGELF
TRBV7-2	15	TRBJ2-7	ASSLAGGSSKIYEQY
TRBV5-1	13	TRBJ2-2	ASSSHPLMPGGLF
TRBV19	13	TRBJ2-1	ASSAREGQNNEQF
TRBV9	13	TRBJ1-2	ASSAEDRAGYGYT
TRBV19	14	TRBJ1-6	ASSLEQGATGSPLH
TRBV5-1	13	TRBJ1-4	ASSLETGGREKLF
TRBV11-2	13	TRBJ2-1	ASSSPTSVYNEQF
TRBV7-9	13	TRBJ1-1	ASSLGLGSNTEAF
TRBV6-4	11	TRBJ1-1	ASSQEGNTEAF
TRBV9	14	TRBJ2-5	ASSVTTGAAQETQY
TRBV28	12	TRBJ1-6	ASSLTGGQSPLH
TRBV3-1/TRBV3-2	12	TRBJ1-2	ASSQAGVGYGYT
TRBV5-1	12	TRBJ2-7	ASSFAQGAYEQY
TRBV6-1	12	TRBJ1-3	ASTRAQSGNTIY
TRBV4-1	13	TRBJ2-7	ASSRGTSPVYEQY
TRBV2	19	TRBJ2-5	ASSEESSRPGWRGERETQY
TRBV18	13	TRBJ2-7	ASSPPTSGAYEQY
TRBV11-3	10	TRBJ2-7	ASSRQGAEQY
TRBV19	13	TRBJ2-3	ASSRLAVNTDTQY
TRBV29-1	12	TRBJ2-1	SADRGQVNNEQF
TRBV19	12	TRBJ2-2	ATTLTGNTGELF
TRBV11-2	9	TRBJ2-5	ASSAGETQY
TRBV5-1	12	TRBJ1-5	ASSLDGSNQPQH
TRBV10-3	17	TRBJ1-1	AISESEGRSRFGNTEAF
TRBV9	12	TRBJ2-6	ASSVGTALDVLT
TRBV2	12	TRBJ2-3	ATLLAEGTDTQY